A single sample is the source of the 23 T cell receptor beta chains below, sequenced in a study of control samples from healthy donors and cancer patients. Sequencing was performed with immunoSEQ multiplex PCR; in TCRdb, only in-frame clones are kept and a portion is missing. The sample shows some 90,000 clones, about 88% of them seen only once. The sequenced sample was blood. The receptors come from a woman in her forties or fifties in good health.

This chain joins TRBV3-1 (or the pseudogene TRBV3-2) and TRBJ2-1; the match to TRBD2 covers 7 bases. This CDR3 is 12 amino acids long. CDR1 is LGHDT, CDR2 YNNKEL, per germline (reference sequence). The trim removed 5 bases at V and 12 bases at J, leaving 7 bases unmatched. CDR3 nucleotides: TGTGCCAGCAGCGATCGCCCGGGAGGGCAGTTCTTC. Translated, it gives CASSDRPGGQFF.

This sequence joins TRBV29-1 and TRBJ2-7, with TRBD2 matching over 7 bases. Unmatched junction bases numbered 10, after V lost 7 bases and J lost 7 bases. This CDR3 is built from 12 residues. Germline CDR1 reads SQVTM; CDR2 reads ANQGSEA. Here the CDR3 reads CSATGGSREQYF. The CDR3 bases are TGCAGCGCCACGGGAGGATCTCGGGAGCAGTACTTC.

V gene TRBV27 combines with J gene TRBJ2-3; D possibly corresponds to TRBD2 (5 bases). Germline V gene data show CDR1 as MNHEY and CDR2 as SMNVEV (reference sequence). The CDR3 loop spans 15 amino acids. V lost 5 bases, J lost 2 bases, and 14 bases lay in between. DNA of the CDR3: TGTGCCAGCAGTGATCGGGCGGGTACCACAGATACGCAGTATTTT. This sequence encodes CASSDRAGTTDTQYF.

The chain links TRBV6-5 to TRBJ1-6; D may be TRBD1 (5 bases). Germline assignment: CDR1 MNHEY and CDR2 SVGAGI. The V gene lost 7 bases and the J gene lost 8 bases, with 15 bases spanning the gap. The CDR3 contains 14 residues. DNA of the CDR3: TGTGCCAGCAAGGGCCCAGGGTTCGATTCACCCCTCCACTTT. Translation: CASKGPGFDSPLHF.

V usage is TRBV7-2 and J usage is TRBJ2-1; TRBD1 agrees at 9 bases. Germline values: CDR1 SGHTA, CDR2 FQGNSA. The J segment lost 8 bases and the V segment lost 6 bases, leaving 2 bases of the junction unmatched. The length of the CDR3 is 12 residues. The CDR3 is CASRRTGDEQFF. CDR3 nucleotides: TGTGCCAGCAGACGGACAGGGGATGAGCAGTTCTTC.

In this sample, this clone turned up a few times. V and J are TRBV6-5 and TRBJ1-5; D possibly corresponds to TRBD1 (6 bases). V dropped 9 bases and J dropped 5 bases, with 14 bases sitting between them. CDR3 length: 13 residues. Looked up from germline, CDR1 is MNHEY and CDR2 is SVGAGI. DNA for the CDR3: TGTGCCAGTACCCGGGACAAGGATCAGCCCCAGCATTTT. Its protein product is CASTRDKDQPQHF.

CDR3 coding DNA: TGTGCCAGCAGCTTCATGGGAGCGGGAGAGATAGTTGAGCAGTTCTTC. The encoded protein is CASSFMGAGEIVEQFF. The rearrangement links TRBV11-1 to TRBJ2-1, with 8 nucleotides matching TRBD2. Trimming removed 3 bases from V and 9 bases from J; junction bases left unmatched: 13. Germline V CDR1 and CDR2: SGHAT, FQDESV (reference sequence). The CDR3 runs 16 residues.

The rearrangement links TRBV7-2 to TRBJ2-1; D gene uncertain. The CDR3 consists of 15 residues. V was shortened by 0 bases and J by 4 bases, with 10 bases between the two germline ends. Germline loops: CDR1 SGHTA, CDR2 FQGNSA. The CDR3: CASSLAGTRYNEQFF. The CDR3 DNA follows: TGTGCCAGCAGCTTAGCGGGAACCCGATACAATGAGCAGTTCTTC.

J is TRBJ1-6 and V is TRBV19; D is undetermined. The CDR3 is 14 residues long. The V and J ends lost 7 bases and 10 bases respectively, with 17 bases between them. In germline, CDR1 is LNHDA, CDR2 SQIVND (reference sequence). The CDR3 sequence is CASNNGGPYSPLHF. DNA of the CDR3: TGTGCCAGTAACAACGGAGGACCATACTCACCCCTCCACTTT.

This clone was seen a few times. The chain combines TRBV4-2 with TRBJ2-3; TRBD1 is a possible D gene (5 bases). V was clipped by 0 bases and J by 2 bases, with 12 bases between them. The length of the CDR3 is 16 residues. In germline, CDR1 is LGHNA, CDR2 YNFKEQ. The CDR3 sequence is CASSQDFQGFTDTQYF. The DNA for the CDR3 is TGTGCCAGCAGCCAAGATTTTCAGGGATTCACAGATACGCAGTATTTT.

This clone was recorded once. The genes are TRBV13 and TRBJ2-3; D gene ambiguous. CDR1 and CDR2 from the germline V gene are PRHDT and FYEKMQ (reference sequence). This CDR3 has 15 residues. The V end was cut by 7 bases, the J end by 4 bases, with 18 bases between. Written as DNA, the CDR3 is TGTGCCAGCACCATAGCTACCCCCTCCCCAGATACGCAGTATTTT. The encoded protein is CASTIATPSPDTQYF.

This chain connects TRBV12-3 or TRBV12-4 to TRBJ2-6; D gene ambiguous. The CDR3 consists of 13 residues. V gave up 6 bases and J gave up 4 bases, with 7 bases separating them. The chain's CDR3 is CASRRWGANVLTF. DNA for the CDR3: TGTGCCAGCAGGCGTTGGGGGGCCAACGTCCTGACTTTC.

The J gene is TRBJ1-2, the V gene TRBV6-6, with 8 nucleotides matching TRBD1. In germline, CDR1 is MNHNY, CDR2 SVGAGI (reference sequence). The V gene end was trimmed by 6 bases and the J gene end by 7 bases; junction bases not matched to a gene: 7. The CDR3 has 13 amino acids. The CDR3 DNA reads TGTGCCAGCAGCCAAGGGACAGGCTTTGGCTACACCTTC. The encoded protein is CASSQGTGFGYTF.

J is TRBJ2-5 and V is TRBV28, with D maybe TRBD2 (5 bases). Trimming shortened V by 3 bases and J by 3 bases, and 5 bases separated the two germline ends. The CDR3 loop spans 12 amino acids. Germline CDR1 and CDR2: MDHEN and SYDVKM. This CDR3 is CASSLREETQYF. As DNA, the CDR3 is TGTGCCAGCAGTTTGAGGGAAGAGACCCAGTACTTC.

CDR3: CASSGLNQGWAEQYF. The CDR3 region has the DNA TGTGCCAGCAGTGGGTTAAACCAGGGGTGGGCCGAGCAGTACTTC. The rearrangement links TRBV27 to TRBJ2-7, with a weak D call TRBD1 (6 bases). The ends were cut back, 5 bases at V and 6 bases at J, with 20 bases in the middle. Germline CDR1 reads MNHEY; CDR2 reads SMNVEV (reference sequence). This CDR3 is built from 15 residues.

This clone was seen a single time. This CDR3 is CASPGPYNEQFF. Here the CDR3 DNA reads TGCGCCAGCCCGGGTCCTTACAATGAGCAGTTCTTC. This chain uses TRBV10-1 with TRBJ2-1; unclear D gene. This CDR3 is 12 amino acids long. V was clipped by 8 bases and J by 4 bases, with 9 bases between them. Germline values: CDR1 WNHNN, CDR2 SYGVQD (reference sequence).

The rearrangement joins TRBV19 to TRBJ1-1; no firm D call. Germline loops: CDR1 LNHDA, CDR2 SQIVND (reference sequence). V was pared by 4 bases and J by 4 bases, with 16 bases between. This CDR3 spans 15 amino acids. CDR3 DNA sequence: TGTGCCAGTAGTACCGACCCACGGGGATCCACTGAAGCTTTCTTT. It specifies CASSTDPRGSTEAFF.

This sequence joins TRBV7-3 and TRBJ1-3; no clear D. The CDR3 length is 14 residues. Germline CDR1 reads SGHTA; CDR2 reads FQGTGA. Trimming left V 0 bases short and J 1 base short, with 4 bases between. CDR3 coding DNA: TGTGCCAGCAGCTTAACAGGGTCTGGAAACACCATATATTTT. Protein: CASSLTGSGNTIYF.

This chain joins TRBV6-1 and TRBJ1-4, with unresolved D. With 2 bases removed from V and 2 bases from J, the gap between germline ends came to 9 bases. CDR3 size: 15 residues. CDR1 and CDR2 (germline): MNHNS, SASEGT. Here the CDR3 DNA reads TGTGCCAGCAGTGAAAACCCGGGGACTAATGAAAAACTGTTTTTT. Protein: CASSENPGTNEKLFF.

The DNA of the CDR3 is TGTGCCAGCAGACCCGCGGGACAGGGAAATTCACCCCTCCACTTT. Translating it yields CASRPAGQGNSPLHF. This chain joins TRBV7-8 and TRBJ1-6, with TRBD1 matching over 9 bases. Germline V CDR1 and CDR2: SGHVS, FQNEAQ. The CDR3 is 15 residues long. With V trimmed by 6 bases and J by 7 bases, 7 bases remained unmatched.

The chain has TRBV4-3 and TRBJ1-4, with a tentative D call TRBD1 (5 bases). Germline V gene lookup returns CDR1 LGHNA and CDR2 YSLEER. Trimming removed 0 bases at V and 7 bases at J, with 15 bases between. The CDR3 loop spans 16 amino acids. The CDR3 reads CASSQDGTREGEKLFF. CDR3 in DNA: TGCGCCAGCAGCCAAGATGGAACCAGGGAGGGTGAAAAACTGTTTTTT.

The rearrangement links TRBV11-2 to TRBJ2-2, with unresolved D. Trimming cost V 1 base and J 5 bases, with 11 bases left between them. CDR1 is SGHAT and CDR2 is FQNNGV in the germline V gene. The CDR3 is made up of 15 amino acids. Written as DNA, the CDR3 is TGTGCCAGCAGCTTAGTCTTGACTCCAACCGGGGAGCTGTTTTTT. Protein sequence: CASSLVLTPTGELFF.

J is TRBJ2-1 and V is TRBV20-1; TRBD1 aligns across 8 bases. The germline CDR1 and CDR2 sequences are DFQATT and SNEGSKA (reference sequence). This CDR3 is 14 amino acids long. V lost 3 bases and J lost 7; bases outside the gene matches: 8. This CDR3 is CSASRDRSRNEQFF. In nucleotides, the CDR3 is TGCAGTGCTAGTCGGGACAGGAGCAGGAATGAGCAGTTCTTC.